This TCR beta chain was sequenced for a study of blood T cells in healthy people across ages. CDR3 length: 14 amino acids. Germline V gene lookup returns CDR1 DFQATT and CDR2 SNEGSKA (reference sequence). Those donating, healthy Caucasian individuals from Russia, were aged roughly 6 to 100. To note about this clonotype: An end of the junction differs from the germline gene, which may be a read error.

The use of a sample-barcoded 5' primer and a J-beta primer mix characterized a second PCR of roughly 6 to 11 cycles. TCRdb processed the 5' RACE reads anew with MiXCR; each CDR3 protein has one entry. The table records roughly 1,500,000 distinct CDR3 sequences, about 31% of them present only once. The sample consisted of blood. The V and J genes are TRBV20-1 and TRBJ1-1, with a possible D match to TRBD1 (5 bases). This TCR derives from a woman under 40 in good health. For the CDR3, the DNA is TGCGGTGCTAGTGCTGGACACCCGAACACTGAAGCTTTCTTT. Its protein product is CGASAGHPNTEAFF.